This TCR beta chain was obtained from a study of T cells in Graves' hyperthyroidism and ophthalmopathy. If no ophthalmopathy progression occurred within 18 months, Graves' hyperthyroidism was stable. Hyperthyroidism, newly diagnosed and lasting under 2 months, affected patients aged 18 to 65. Source material for PBMCs was around 10 ml fresh peripheral blood. Amplification targeted TCR beta CDR3 regions from RNA transcripts. In the first-round RT-PCR of the TCR CDR3, the HTBI primer set was used. Via MiXCR, TCRdb re-called the multiplex PCR reads, giving one row per CDR3 protein. The sample contains some 700,000 distinct CDR3 sequences, around a sixth of which appear only once. The table lists this clonotype with many counts. Its antigen remains unknown. General study points: The model's output predicted ophthalmopathy at a median of approximately 6.5 months prior to onset.

The ends were cut back, 2 bases at V and 2 bases at J, with 4 bases in the middle. Looked up from germline, CDR1 is MDHEN and CDR2 is SYDVKM. The CDR3 is made up of 13 amino acids. The receptor's source is a man aged 50 to 60 with Graves' hyperthyroidism. The sequenced sample consisted of blood. This rearrangement joins TRBV28 to TRBJ1-5, with D uncertain. CDR3 loop: CASSLPGNQPQHF. The CDR3 DNA reads TGTGCCAGCAGTTTACCAGGCAATCAGCCCCAGCATTTT. The full variable domain, with the rest looked up from reference TRBV28 and TRBJ1-5, is DVKVTQSSRYLVKRTGEKVFLECVQDMDHENMFWYRQDPGLGLRLIYFSYDVKMKEKGDIPEGYSVSREKKERFSLILESASTNQTSMYLCASSLPGNQPQHFGDGTRLSIL.